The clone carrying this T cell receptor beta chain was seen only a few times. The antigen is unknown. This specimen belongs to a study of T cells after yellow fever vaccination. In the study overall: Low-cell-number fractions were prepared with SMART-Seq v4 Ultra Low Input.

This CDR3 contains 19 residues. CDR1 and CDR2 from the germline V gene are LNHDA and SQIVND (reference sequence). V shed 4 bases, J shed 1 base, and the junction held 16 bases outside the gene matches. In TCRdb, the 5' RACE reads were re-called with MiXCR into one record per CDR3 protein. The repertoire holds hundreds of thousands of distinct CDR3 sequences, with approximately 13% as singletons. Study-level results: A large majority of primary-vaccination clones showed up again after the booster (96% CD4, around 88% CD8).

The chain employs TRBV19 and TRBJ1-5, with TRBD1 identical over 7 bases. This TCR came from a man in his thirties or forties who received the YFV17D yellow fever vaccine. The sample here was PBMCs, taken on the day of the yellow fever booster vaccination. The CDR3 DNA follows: TGTGCCAGTAGTACCCTTGCGGGGCAGGGGGGCTGGAGCAATCAGCCCCAGCATTTT. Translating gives CASSTLAGQGGWSNQPQHF.